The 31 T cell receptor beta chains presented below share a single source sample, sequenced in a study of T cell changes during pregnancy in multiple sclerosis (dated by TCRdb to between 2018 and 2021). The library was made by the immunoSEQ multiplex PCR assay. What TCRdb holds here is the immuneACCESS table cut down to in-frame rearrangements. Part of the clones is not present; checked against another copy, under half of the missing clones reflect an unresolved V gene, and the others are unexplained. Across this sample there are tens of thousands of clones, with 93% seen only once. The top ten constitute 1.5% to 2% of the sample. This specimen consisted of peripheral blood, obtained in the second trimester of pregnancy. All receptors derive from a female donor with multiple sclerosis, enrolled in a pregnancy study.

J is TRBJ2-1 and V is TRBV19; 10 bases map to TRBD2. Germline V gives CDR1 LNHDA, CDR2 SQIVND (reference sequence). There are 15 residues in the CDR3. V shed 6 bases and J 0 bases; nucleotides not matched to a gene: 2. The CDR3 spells CASRLAGGSYNEQFF. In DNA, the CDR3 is TGTGCCAGTAGATTAGCGGGAGGCTCCTACAATGAGCAGTTCTTC.

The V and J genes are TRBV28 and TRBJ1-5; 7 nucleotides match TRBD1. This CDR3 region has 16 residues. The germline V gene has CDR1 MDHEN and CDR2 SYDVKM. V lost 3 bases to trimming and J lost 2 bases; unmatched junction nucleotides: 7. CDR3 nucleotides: TGTGCCAGCAGTTTGCCCACACAGGGGCGCAATCAGCCCCAGCATTTT. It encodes CASSLPTQGRNQPQHF.

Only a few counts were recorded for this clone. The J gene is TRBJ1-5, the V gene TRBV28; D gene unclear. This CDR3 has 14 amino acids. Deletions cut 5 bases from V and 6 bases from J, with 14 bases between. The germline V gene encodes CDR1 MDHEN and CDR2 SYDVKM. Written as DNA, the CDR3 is TGTGCCAGCAGTGCGGGCCTAGCTTCTCAGCCCCAGCATTTT. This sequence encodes CASSAGLASQPQHF. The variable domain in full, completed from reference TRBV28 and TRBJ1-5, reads DVKVTQSSRYLVKRTGEKVFLECVQDMDHENMFWYRQDPGLGLRLIYFSYDVKMKEKGDIPEGYSVSREKKERFSLILESASTNQTSMYLCASSAGLASQPQHFGDGTRLSIL.

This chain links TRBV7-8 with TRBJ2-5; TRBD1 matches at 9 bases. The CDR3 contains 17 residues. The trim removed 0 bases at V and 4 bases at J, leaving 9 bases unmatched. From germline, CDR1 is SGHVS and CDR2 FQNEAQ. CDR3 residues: CASSLAAGQGFRETQYF. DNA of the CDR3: TGTGCCAGCAGCTTAGCTGCTGGACAGGGGTTTCGAGAGACCCAGTACTTC.

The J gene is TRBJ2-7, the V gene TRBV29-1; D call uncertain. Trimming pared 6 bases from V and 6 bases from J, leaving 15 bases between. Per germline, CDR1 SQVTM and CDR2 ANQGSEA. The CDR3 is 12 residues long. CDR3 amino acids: CSVRPQTGEQYF. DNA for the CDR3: TGCAGCGTCCGCCCGCAAACGGGCGAGCAGTACTTC.

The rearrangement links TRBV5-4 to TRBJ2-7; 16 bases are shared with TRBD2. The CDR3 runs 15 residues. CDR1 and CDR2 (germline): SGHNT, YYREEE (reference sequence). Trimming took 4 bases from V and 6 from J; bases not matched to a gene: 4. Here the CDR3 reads CASSTGLAGGGEQYF. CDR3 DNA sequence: TGTGCCAGCAGCACGGGACTAGCGGGAGGGGGCGAGCAGTACTTC.

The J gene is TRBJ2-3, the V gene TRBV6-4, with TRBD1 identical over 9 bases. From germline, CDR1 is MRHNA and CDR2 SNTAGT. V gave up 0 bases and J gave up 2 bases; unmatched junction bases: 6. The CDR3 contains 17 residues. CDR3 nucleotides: TGTGCCAGCAGTGACTCGCCGGGGACAGGGTACACAGATACGCAGTATTTT. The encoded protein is CASSDSPGTGYTDTQYF.

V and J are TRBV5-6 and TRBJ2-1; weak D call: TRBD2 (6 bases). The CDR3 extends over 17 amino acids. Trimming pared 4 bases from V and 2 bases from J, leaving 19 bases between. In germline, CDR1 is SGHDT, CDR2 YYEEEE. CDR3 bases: TGTGCCAGCAGCAAGAGGGGATGGGGACTTACCTACAATGAGCAGTTCTTC. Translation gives CASSKRGWGLTYNEQFF.

For the CDR3, the DNA is TGTGCCAGCAGTAGACAGGGGGTTGAGACCCAGTACTTC. It is translated as CASSRQGVETQYF. This chain connects TRBV2 to TRBJ2-5, with 9 positions matching TRBD1. Germline V CDR1 and CDR2: SNHLY, FYNNEI. V was pared by 5 bases and J by 5 bases, with 3 bases of the junction left unmatched. This CDR3 is built from 13 residues.

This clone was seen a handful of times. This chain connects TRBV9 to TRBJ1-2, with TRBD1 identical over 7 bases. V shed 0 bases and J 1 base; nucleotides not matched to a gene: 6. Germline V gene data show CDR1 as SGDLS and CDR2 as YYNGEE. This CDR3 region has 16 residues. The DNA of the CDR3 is TGTGCCAGCAGCGTAGCGGCAGGGGGTGATAACTATGGCTACACCTTC. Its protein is CASSVAAGGDNYGYTF. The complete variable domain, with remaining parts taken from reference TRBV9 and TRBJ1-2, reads DSGVTQTPKHLITATGQRVTLRCSPRSGDLSVYWYQQSLDQGLQFLIQYYNGEERAKGNILERFSAQQFPDLHSELNLSSLELGDSALYFCASSVAAGGDNYGYTFGSGTRLTVV.

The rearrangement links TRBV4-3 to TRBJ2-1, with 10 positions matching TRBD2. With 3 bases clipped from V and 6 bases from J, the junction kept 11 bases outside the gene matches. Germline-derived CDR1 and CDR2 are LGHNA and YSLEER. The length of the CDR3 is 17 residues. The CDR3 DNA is TGCGCCAGCAGCCATACAAACCTAGCGGGAGTAATCAATGAGCAGTTCTTC. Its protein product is CASSHTNLAGVINEQFF.

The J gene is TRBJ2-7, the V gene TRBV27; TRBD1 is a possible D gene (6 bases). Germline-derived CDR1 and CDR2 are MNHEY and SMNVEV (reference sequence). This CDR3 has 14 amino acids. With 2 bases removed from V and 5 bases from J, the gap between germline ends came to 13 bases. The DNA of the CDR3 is TGTGCCAGCAGTTTAAGGCCCAGGGGCGACGAGCAGTACTTC. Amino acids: CASSLRPRGDEQYF.

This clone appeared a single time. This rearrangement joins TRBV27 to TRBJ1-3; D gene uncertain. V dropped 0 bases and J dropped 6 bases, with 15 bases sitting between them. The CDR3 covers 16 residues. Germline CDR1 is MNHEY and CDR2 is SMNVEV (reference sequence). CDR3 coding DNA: TGTGCCAGCAGTTTATCCCCCCGAGGTCCGGAAAACACCATATATTTT. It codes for CASSLSPRGPENTIYF.

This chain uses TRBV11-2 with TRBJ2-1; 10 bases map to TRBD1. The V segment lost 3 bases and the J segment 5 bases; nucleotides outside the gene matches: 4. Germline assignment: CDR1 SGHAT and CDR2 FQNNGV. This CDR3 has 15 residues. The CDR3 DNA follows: TGTGCCAGCAGCTTGAGGACAGGGGGTAACAATGAGCAGTTCTTC. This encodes CASSLRTGGNNEQFF.

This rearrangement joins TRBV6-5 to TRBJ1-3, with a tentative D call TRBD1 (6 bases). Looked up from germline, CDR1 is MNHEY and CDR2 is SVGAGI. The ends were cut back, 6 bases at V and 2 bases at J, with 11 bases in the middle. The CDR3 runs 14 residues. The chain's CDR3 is CASSMDSAGNTIYF. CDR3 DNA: TGTGCCAGCAGCATGGACAGCGCTGGAAACACCATATATTTT.

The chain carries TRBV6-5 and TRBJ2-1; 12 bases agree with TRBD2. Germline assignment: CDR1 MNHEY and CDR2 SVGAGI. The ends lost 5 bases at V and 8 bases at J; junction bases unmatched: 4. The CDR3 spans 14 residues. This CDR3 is CASSPGLAGHEQFF. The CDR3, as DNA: TGTGCCAGCAGTCCGGGACTAGCGGGCCATGAGCAGTTCTTC.

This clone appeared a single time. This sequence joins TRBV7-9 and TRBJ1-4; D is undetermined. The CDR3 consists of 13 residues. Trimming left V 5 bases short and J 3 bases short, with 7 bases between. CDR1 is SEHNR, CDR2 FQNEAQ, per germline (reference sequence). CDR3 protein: CASSAQANEKLFF. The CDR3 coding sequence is TGTGCCAGCAGCGCGCAGGCTAATGAAAAACTGTTTTTT.

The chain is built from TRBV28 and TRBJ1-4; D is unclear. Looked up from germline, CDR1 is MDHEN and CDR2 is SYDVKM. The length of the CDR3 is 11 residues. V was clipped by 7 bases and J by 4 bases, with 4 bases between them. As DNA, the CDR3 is TGTGCCAGCACCGGTAATGAAAAACTGTTTTTT. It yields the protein CASTGNEKLFF.

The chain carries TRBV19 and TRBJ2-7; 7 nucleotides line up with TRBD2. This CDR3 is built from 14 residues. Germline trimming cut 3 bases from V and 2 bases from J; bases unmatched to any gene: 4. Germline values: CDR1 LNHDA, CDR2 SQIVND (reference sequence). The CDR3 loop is CASSIWGGAYEQYF. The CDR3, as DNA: TGTGCCAGTAGTATTTGGGGGGGTGCCTACGAGCAGTACTTC.

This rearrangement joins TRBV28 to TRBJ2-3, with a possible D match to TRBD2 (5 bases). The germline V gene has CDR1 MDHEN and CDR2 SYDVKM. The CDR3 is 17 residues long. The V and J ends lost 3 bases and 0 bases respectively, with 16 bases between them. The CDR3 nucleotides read TGTGCCAGCAGTTTCCCCCTCCAACAGCGGAGCACAGATACGCAGTATTTT. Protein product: CASSFPLQQRSTDTQYF.

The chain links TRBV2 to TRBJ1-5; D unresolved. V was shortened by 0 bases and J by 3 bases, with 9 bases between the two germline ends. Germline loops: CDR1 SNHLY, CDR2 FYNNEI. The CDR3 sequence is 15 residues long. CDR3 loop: CASSEALRYNQPQHF. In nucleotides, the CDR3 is TGTGCCAGCAGTGAAGCGCTGCGGTACAATCAGCCCCAGCATTTT.

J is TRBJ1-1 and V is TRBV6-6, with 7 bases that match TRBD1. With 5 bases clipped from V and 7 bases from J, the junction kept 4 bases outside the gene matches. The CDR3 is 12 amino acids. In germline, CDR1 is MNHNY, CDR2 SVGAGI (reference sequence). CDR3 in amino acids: CASSQGGIEAFF. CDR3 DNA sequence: TGTGCCAGCAGTCAAGGGGGCATTGAAGCTTTCTTT.

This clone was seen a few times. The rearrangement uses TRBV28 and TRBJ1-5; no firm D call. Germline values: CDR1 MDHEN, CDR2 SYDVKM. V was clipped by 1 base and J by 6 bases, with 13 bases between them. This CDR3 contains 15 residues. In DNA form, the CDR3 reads TGTGCCAGCAGTTTATACTCAGGATCCAGTCAGCCCCAGCATTTT. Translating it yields CASSLYSGSSQPQHF. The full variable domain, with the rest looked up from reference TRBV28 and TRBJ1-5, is DVKVTQSSRYLVKRTGEKVFLECVQDMDHENMFWYRQDPGLGLRLIYFSYDVKMKEKGDIPEGYSVSREKKERFSLILESASTNQTSMYLCASSLYSGSSQPQHFGDGTRLSIL.

CDR3 in amino acids: CASSALGGATRNEQFF. For the CDR3, the DNA is TGTGCCAGCTCAGCACTAGGGGGCGCGACCCGCAATGAGCAGTTCTTC. The chain employs TRBV18 and TRBJ2-1, with TRBD1 matching 7 bases. This CDR3 is 16 amino acids long. J was trimmed by 6 bases and V by 5 bases; bases with no gene match: 13. The germline V gene has CDR1 KGHSH and CDR2 LQKENI.

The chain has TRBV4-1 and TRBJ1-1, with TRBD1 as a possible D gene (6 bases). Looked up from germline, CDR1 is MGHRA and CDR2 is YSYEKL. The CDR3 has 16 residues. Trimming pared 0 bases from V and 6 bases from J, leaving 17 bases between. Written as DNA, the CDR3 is TGCGCCAGCAGCCAAGATTCCGGGGGGGGCCCGGCTGAAGCTTTCTTT. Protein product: CASSQDSGGGPAEAFF.

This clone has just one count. The CDR3 nucleotides are TGTGCCAGCAGCTTGGGTCGGGAGTGGAGTGAGCAGTTCTTC. Protein product: CASSLGREWSEQFF. V usage is TRBV5-5 and J usage is TRBJ2-1; TRBD2 might be the D (6 bases). Trimming shortened V by 0 bases and J by 9 bases, and 13 bases separated the two germline ends. CDR1 and CDR2 from the germline V gene are SGHKS and YYEKEE (reference sequence). CDR3 length equals 14 residues.

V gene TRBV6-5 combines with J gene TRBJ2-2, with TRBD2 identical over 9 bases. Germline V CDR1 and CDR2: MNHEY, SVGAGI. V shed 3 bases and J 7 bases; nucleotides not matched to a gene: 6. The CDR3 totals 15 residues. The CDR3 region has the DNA TGTGCCAGCAGTTATTCAGCGGGAGGATTCGGGGAGCTGTTTTTT. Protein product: CASSYSAGGFGELFF.

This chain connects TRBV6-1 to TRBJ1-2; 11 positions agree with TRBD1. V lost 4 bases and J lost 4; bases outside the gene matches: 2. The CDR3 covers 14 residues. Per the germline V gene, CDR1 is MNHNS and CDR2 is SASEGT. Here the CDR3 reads CASSAGTGGYGYTF. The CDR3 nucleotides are TGTGCCAGCAGTGCCGGGACAGGGGGCTATGGCTACACCTTC.

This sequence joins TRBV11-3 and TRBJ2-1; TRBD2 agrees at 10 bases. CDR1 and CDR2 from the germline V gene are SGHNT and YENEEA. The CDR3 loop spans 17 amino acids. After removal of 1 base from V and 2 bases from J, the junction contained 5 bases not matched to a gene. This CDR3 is CASSLVRGTSAYNEQFF. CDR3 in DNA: TGTGCCAGCAGCTTAGTTCGAGGGACTAGCGCCTACAATGAGCAGTTCTTC.

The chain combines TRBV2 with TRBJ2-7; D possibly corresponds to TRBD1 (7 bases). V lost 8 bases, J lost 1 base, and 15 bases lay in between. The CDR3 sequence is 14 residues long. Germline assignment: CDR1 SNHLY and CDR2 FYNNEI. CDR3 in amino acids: CASQTQGGSYEQYF. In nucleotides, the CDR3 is TGTGCCAGCCAAACCCAGGGGGGATCCTACGAGCAGTACTTC.

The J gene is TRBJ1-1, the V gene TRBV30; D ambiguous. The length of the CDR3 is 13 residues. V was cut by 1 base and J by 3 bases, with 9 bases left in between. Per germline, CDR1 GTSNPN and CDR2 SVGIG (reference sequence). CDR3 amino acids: CAWSETPYTEAFF. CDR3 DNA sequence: TGTGCCTGGAGTGAAACACCCTACACTGAAGCTTTCTTT.